The 23 T cell receptor beta chains given below trace back to one sample, sequenced in a study of tumor-infiltrating lymphocytes in primary liver carcinoma. From roughly 21-30 mg of unsorted bulk tissue, DNA and RNA were co-extracted together. Starting material of 500 ng total RNA yielded TCR beta cDNA via a constant-region primer. Modified slightly, ARM-PCR produced TCR beta libraries over three nested multiplex PCR rounds. A C-beta reverse primer and TRBV1-TRBV30 forward primers served in each of the first two PCR rounds, at about 10 cycles apiece. TCRdb re-derived calls from the multiplex PCR reads in MiXCR, one entry per CDR3 protein. The sample has about 99,000 distinct CDR3 sequences; 69% are singletons. Source material: liver tumor tissue from sampling region 5. Indicated subset: tumor region T5, tumor centre. Every receptor here comes from an older woman with primary liver carcinoma and hepatitis B virus infection.

This clonotype has a count of ten or more. The CDR3 sequence: CASRRFGDSGANVLTF. The CDR3 bases are TGTGCCAGCAGGCGCTTTGGGGATTCTGGGGCCAACGTCCTGACTTTC. The chain links TRBV12-3 or TRBV12-4 to TRBJ2-6; D is uncertain. V dropped 6 bases and J dropped 1 base, with 13 bases sitting between them. This CDR3 has 16 amino acids.

Points on this clonotype: A much larger clone differs by one base, so this may be a read error. V is TRBV6-1 and J is TRBJ2-7; D might be TRBD2 (5 bases). V lost 3 bases and J lost 0, with 12 bases in between. This CDR3 region has 15 residues. The germline V gene has CDR1 MNHNS and CDR2 SASEGT. The CDR3 protein is CASSDTAEASYEQYF. The DNA for the CDR3 is TGTGCCAGCAGTGACACAGCGGAGGCCTCCTACGAGCAGTACTTC.

Note on this clonotype: A much larger clone lies a single base off, so this may be a read error. The V gene is TRBV2, the J gene TRBJ2-7; perhaps TRBD1 as D (6 bases). The CDR3 spans 13 residues. The germline V gene has CDR1 SNHLY and CDR2 FYNNEI. V lost 4 bases to trimming and J lost 6 bases, with 13 bases between them. DNA for the CDR3: TGTGCCAGCAGTGGAACAGGGATATGCGAGCAGTACTTC. Its protein product is CASSGTGICEQYF.

Points on this clonotype: This CDR3 fails to terminate in the conserved phenylalanine or tryptophan, so it likely reflects a read error. The DNA is left out, because the CDR3 cannot be placed on it with certainty; the CDR3 is given as TCRdb lists it. The rearrangement links TRBV11-2 to TRBJ2-6. The CDR3 region is 15 residues in length, termini included. Germline CDR1 SGHAT, CDR2 FQNNGV. CDR3 loop: CASSLEPAGANVLIS.

In regard to this clonotype: A read error may account for a junction end that differs from germline. V and J are TRBV11-1 and TRBJ2-2; TRBD2 might be the D (5 bases). Germline V CDR1 and CDR2: SGHAT, FQDESV (reference sequence). CDR3 length equals 14 residues. The CDR3: CAGRPSPDTGELFF. CDR3 bases: TGTGCCGGCAGACCTAGCCCTGACACCGGGGAGCTGTTTTTT.

This clonotype came up many times. J is TRBJ1-5 and V is TRBV6-5, with 7 nucleotides matching TRBD1. The V segment lost 5 bases and the J segment 2 bases; nucleotides outside the gene matches: 15. Looked up from germline, CDR1 is MNHEY and CDR2 is SVGAGI. The CDR3 loop spans 18 amino acids. The CDR3 is CASSPDRVALGGNQPQHF. The CDR3 DNA reads as TGTGCCAGCAGTCCAGACAGGGTGGCCCTTGGGGGCAATCAGCCCCAGCATTTT.

Concerning this clonotype itself: One end of the junction is discordant with germline, which a read error may explain. The chain recombines TRBV5-6 with TRBJ2-1; D unresolved. CDR3 length: 15 residues. Germline-derived CDR1 and CDR2 are SGHDT and YYEEEE. The DNA for the CDR3 is TGTGCCAGCGGCTTGTTAGGTCTAGTGGACAATGAGCAGTTCTTC. As protein: CASGLLGLVDNEQFF.

Concerning this clonotype itself: One junction end does not reproduce the germline sequence, and a read error may be involved. The chain recombines TRBV11-2 with TRBJ2-1; D may match TRBD1 or TRBD2 (5 bases each). CDR3 size: 14 residues. Germline V CDR1 and CDR2: SGHAT, FQNNGV. As DNA, the CDR3 is TGTGCCAGCAGTCCCCGGGGCCCCTACGATGAGCAGTTCTTC. Translation: CASSPRGPYDEQFF. The variable domain in full, completed from reference TRBV11-2 and TRBJ2-1, reads EAGVAQSPRYKIIEKRQSVAFWCNPISGHATLYWYQQILGQGPKLLIQFQNNGVVDDSQLPKDRFSAERLKGVDSTLKIQPAKLEDSAVYLCASSPRGPYDEQFFGPGTRLTVL.

On this clonotype: A much bigger clone sits one base away, suggesting this may be a read error. V gene TRBV5-4 combines with J gene TRBJ1-1; TRBD1 aligns across 7 bases. Per germline, CDR1 SGHNT and CDR2 YYREEE (reference sequence). The CDR3 runs 14 residues. CDR3 nucleotide sequence: TGTGTCAGCAGCCGGGGCAGGGGGTACACTGAAGCTTTCTTT. Its translation: CVSSRGRGYTEAFF.

As regards this clonotype: Given a much more abundant clone one base away, this may be a read error. The gene calls are TRBV29-1 and TRBJ2-2, with 8 bases matching TRBD2. This CDR3 region has 13 residues. Germline-derived CDR1 and CDR2 are SQVTM and ANQGSEA. The CDR3 DNA sequence: TGCGGCGCGTCTAGCGGGTACACCGGGGAGCTGTTTTTT. Its translation: CGASSGYTGELFF.

In the case of this clonotype: One end of the junction does not line up with germline, which may come from a read error. V and J are TRBV6-5 and TRBJ2-1; 7 nucleotides agree with TRBD1. The CDR3 has 17 amino acids. Germline values: CDR1 MNHEY, CDR2 SVGAGI. CDR3 sequence reads: CVSSTYRGQVGYNEQFF. The CDR3 DNA reads TGTGTCAGCAGTACTTATAGGGGGCAGGTGGGGTACAATGAGCAGTTCTTC.

The gene calls are TRBV11-2 and TRBJ1-1, with D uncertain. CDR1 and CDR2 (germline): SGHAT, FQNNGV. The CDR3 consists of 14 residues. The CDR3 is CVTSLNGWSTEAFF. CDR3 DNA: TGTGTCACCAGCTTGAATGGGTGGAGCACAGAAGCTTTCTTT.

Notes on this clonotype: This likely comes from a read error, as the CDR3 has no conserved phenylalanine or tryptophan at its end. The chain employs TRBV29-1 and TRBJ2-7; tentative D call: TRBD1 (5 bases). Trimming stripped 7 bases from V and 0 bases from J, with 19 bases between. The CDR3 runs to 15 residues. Germline CDR1 reads SQVTM; CDR2 reads ANQGSEA. The CDR3 region is CSGRVGPTTSYEQYL. CDR3 sequence (DNA): TGCAGCGGCCGCGTGGGGCCCACCACCTCCTACGAGCAGTACTTA.

This clonotype was detected only a few times. One end of the junction fails to match germline, which may point to a read error. The chain uses TRBV20-1 and TRBJ2-7, with 11 bases that match TRBD2. The CDR3 runs to 14 residues. Germline V gives CDR1 DFQATT, CDR2 SNEGSKA (reference sequence). The CDR3 sequence: CSAPNPSGRRERYF. CDR3 nucleotides: TGCAGTGCTCCAAACCCTAGCGGGAGGCGTGAGCGGTACTTC.

About this clonotype: No conserved phenylalanine or tryptophan ends this CDR3, so it is likely a read error. This chain links TRBV11-3 with TRBJ2-1; no definite D call. This CDR3 comprises 12 residues. In germline, CDR1 is SGHNT, CDR2 YENEEA. In DNA form, the CDR3 reads TGTGCCAGCAGCTTAAATGCCAATGGGCAGTTCTTA. Its protein is CASSLNANGQFL.

A word on this clonotype: The CDR3 carries no conserved terminal phenylalanine or tryptophan, so it likely arises from a read error. Here the CDR3 reads CASGLESKGTQYL. The CDR3 DNA is TGTGCCAGTGGGTTAGAATCCAAGGGGACCCAGTACTTA. The chain employs TRBV11-2 and TRBJ2-5; D uncertain. This CDR3 is 13 amino acids long. Germline values: CDR1 SGHAT, CDR2 FQNNGV. V shed 9 bases and J shed 7 bases, with 18 bases lying between them.

As for this clonotype: Compared with germline, one end of the junction differs, possibly owing to a read error. The CDR3 DNA sequence: TGTGCCAGCGGCTTAGCCGCGAGGAGCGATGAGCAGTTCTTC. It yields the protein CASGLAARSDEQFF. This chain joins TRBV11-2 and TRBJ2-1; no clear D gene. The CDR3 runs 14 residues. Germline V CDR1 and CDR2: SGHAT, FQNNGV.

The chain is built from TRBV28 and TRBJ1-2; D may be TRBD1 (5 bases). The CDR3 is 15 residues long. Trimming removed 2 bases from V and 2 bases from J, with 12 bases in between. Germline CDR1 is MDHEN and CDR2 is SYDVKM. The CDR3 nucleotides are TGTGCCAGCAGTTTAACCGGGGCAGGGAACTATGGCTACACCTTC. It is translated as CASSLTGAGNYGYTF.

This clonotype was seen a few times. The junction departs from the called germline gene at one end, perhaps through a read error. J is TRBJ2-3 and V is TRBV7-8; D is undetermined. The CDR3 consists of 13 residues. Germline V lookup: CDR1 SGHVS, CDR2 FQNEAQ. For the CDR3, the DNA is TGTGCCAACAGCCGCCTGCGCACAGATACGCAGTATTTT. This encodes CANSRLRTDTQYF.

This clonotype occurred many times. The J gene is TRBJ1-1, the V gene TRBV12-3 or TRBV12-4; the D gene is possibly TRBD1 (5 bases). V lost 0 bases, J lost 4 bases, and 12 bases lay in between. The CDR3 has 15 amino acids. The CDR3 is CASSLARRATTEAFF. The DNA of the CDR3 is TGTGCCAGCAGTTTAGCGCGCAGGGCGACCACTGAAGCTTTCTTT.

A remark on this clonotype: A much larger clone lies one base from this, so it may be a read error. V is TRBV6-4 and J is TRBJ2-3; D uncertain. CDR3 size: 13 residues. Per germline, CDR1 MRHNA and CDR2 SNTAGT. CDR3 coding DNA: TGTACCAGCAGTGAAGCAGCCACAGATACGCAGTATTTT. This codes for CTSSEAATDTQYF.

Comments on this clonotype: As the CDR3 is not closed by the conserved phenylalanine or tryptophan, this likely results from a read error. The V call is TRBV5-1, the J call TRBJ2-1; D possibly uses TRBD1 or TRBD2 (6 bases each). CDR3 size: 14 residues. CDR1 is SGHRS, CDR2 YFSETQ, per germline. Trimming removed 0 bases from V and 9 bases from J, with 13 bases in between. In DNA form, the CDR3 reads TGCGCCAGCAGCTTGGATCGGGGGCGGCGTGAGCAGTTCCTC. Its translation is CASSLDRGRREQFL.

About this clonotype: A much larger clone is a single base away; this may be a read error. This rearrangement joins TRBV6-1 to TRBJ2-4; TRBD1 agrees at 8 bases. J lost 8 bases, V lost 10 bases, and 4 bases had no gene match. Germline V lookup: CDR1 MNHNS, CDR2 SASEGT. The CDR3 totals 11 residues. This chain's CDR3 is CANHRGDIQYF. CDR3 bases: TGTGCCAACCACAGGGGGGACATTCAGTACTTC.